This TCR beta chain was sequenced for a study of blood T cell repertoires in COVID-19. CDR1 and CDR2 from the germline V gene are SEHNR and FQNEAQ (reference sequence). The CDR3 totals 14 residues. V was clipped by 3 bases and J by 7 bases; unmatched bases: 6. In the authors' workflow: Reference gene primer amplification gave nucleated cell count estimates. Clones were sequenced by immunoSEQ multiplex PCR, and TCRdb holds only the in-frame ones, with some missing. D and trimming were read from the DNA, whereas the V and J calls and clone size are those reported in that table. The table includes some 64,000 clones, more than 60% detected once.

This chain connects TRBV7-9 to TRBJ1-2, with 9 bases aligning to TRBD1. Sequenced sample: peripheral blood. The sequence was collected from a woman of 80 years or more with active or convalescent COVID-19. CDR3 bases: TGTGCCAGCAGCTTGGACAGGGGTGAGAGTGGCTACACCTTC. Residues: CASSLDRGESGYTF.